This TCR beta chain was found in a study of cytomegalovirus exposure and HLA in healthy donors. Study context: Clustering assigned roughly 81% of the approximately 400 genotyped donors to the Caucasian-associated ancestry cluster.

Of note for this clone: The antigen is unknown.

No CMV serostatus was recorded for this donor. The PCR used 60 Vbeta and 13 Jbeta primers. TCRdb's copy holds only in-frame clones and misses some; the assay was immunoSEQ multiplex PCR. The table has tens of thousands of clones, around 83% seen once. Study-level findings and limits: Apart from CMV serostatus, no immune exposure information was available. Reports indicated that the classifier achieved high specificity and sensitivity in diagnosing cytomegalovirus status.

Input material: PBMCs. The clonotype was recovered from a human donor in good health.

CDR3 protein: CASSVTYQETQYF. CDR3 bases: TGTGCCAGCAGTGTTACATACCAAGAGACCCAGTACTTC. The chain is built from TRBV13 and TRBJ2-5, with D uncertain. Germline-derived CDR1 and CDR2 are PRHDT and FYEKMQ (reference sequence). This CDR3 region has 13 residues. The germline V and J ends were trimmed by 6 bases and 0 bases, with 8 bases remaining between them.